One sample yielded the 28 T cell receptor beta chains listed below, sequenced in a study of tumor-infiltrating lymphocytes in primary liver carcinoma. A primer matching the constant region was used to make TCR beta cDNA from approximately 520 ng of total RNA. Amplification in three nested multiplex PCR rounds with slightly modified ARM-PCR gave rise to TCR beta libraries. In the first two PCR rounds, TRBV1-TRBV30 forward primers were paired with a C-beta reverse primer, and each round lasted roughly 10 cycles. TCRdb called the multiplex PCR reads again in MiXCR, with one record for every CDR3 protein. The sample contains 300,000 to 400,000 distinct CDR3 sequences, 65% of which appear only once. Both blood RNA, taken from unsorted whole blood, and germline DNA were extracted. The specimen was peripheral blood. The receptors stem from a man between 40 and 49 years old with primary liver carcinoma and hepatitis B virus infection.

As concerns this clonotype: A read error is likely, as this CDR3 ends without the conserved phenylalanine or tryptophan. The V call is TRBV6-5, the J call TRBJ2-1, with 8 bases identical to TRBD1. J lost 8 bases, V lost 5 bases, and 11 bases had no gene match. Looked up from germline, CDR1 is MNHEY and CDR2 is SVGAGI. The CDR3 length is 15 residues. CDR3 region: CASSKDRAFDDEQFL. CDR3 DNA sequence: TGTGCCAGCAGTAAGGACAGGGCCTTCGACGATGAGCAGTTCTTA.

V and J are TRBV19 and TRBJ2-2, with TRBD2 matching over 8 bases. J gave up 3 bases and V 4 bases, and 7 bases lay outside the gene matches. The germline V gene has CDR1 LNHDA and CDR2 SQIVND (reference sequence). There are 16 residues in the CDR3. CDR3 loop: CASSTRTSRDTGELFF. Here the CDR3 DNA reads TGTGCCAGTAGTACCCGGACTAGCAGAGACACCGGGGAGCTGTTTTTT.

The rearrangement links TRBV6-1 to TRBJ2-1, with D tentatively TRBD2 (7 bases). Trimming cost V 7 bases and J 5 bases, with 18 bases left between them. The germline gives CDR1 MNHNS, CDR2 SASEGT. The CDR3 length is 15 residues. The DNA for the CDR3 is TGTGCCAGCATAATACTAGGGGGGGGTAACAATGAGCAGTTCTTC. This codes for CASIILGGGNNEQFF.

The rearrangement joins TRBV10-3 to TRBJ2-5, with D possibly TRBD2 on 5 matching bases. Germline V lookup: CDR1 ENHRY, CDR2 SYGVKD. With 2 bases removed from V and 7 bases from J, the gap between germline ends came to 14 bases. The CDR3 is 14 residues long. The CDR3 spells CAISETVTRGTQYF. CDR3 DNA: TGTGCCATCAGTGAGACCGTGACCCGGGGGACCCAGTACTTC.

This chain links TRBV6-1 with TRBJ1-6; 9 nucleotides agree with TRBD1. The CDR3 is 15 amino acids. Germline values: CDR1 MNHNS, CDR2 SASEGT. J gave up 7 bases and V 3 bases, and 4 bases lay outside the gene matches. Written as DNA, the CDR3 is TGTGCCAGCAGTGACCGACAGGGGGGGAATTCACCCCTCCACTTT. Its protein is CASSDRQGGNSPLHF.

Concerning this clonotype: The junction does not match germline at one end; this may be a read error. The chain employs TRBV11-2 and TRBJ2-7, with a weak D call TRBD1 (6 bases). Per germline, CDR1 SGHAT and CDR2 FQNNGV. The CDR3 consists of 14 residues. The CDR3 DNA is TGTGCCAGCAGTCGAGCAGGGACACCCTACGAGCAGCACTTC. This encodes CASSRAGTPYEQHF.

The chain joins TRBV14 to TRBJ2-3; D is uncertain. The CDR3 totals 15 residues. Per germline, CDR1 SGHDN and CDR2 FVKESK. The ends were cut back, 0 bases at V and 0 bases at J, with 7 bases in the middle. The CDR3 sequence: CASSQDVGSTDTQYF. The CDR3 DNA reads TGTGCCAGCAGCCAAGATGTCGGAAGCACAGATACGCAGTATTTT.

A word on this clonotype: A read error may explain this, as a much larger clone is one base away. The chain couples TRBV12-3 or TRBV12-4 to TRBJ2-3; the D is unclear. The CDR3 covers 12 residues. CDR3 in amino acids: CASTFPGDTLYF. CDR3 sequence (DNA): TGTGCCAGCACCTTCCCTGGGGATACGCTGTATTTT.

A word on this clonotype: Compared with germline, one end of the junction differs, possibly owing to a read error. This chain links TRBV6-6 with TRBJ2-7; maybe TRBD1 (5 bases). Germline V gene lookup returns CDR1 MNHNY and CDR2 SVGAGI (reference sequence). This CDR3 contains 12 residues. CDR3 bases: TGTGGCAGCAGCGCAGGGAACTACGAGCAGTACTTT. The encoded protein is CGSSAGNYEQYF.

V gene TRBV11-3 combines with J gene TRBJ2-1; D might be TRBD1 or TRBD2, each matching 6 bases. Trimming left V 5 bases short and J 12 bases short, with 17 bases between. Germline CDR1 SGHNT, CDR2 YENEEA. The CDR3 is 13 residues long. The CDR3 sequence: CASSPVMEGGQFF. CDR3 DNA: TGTGCCAGCAGCCCCGTGATGGAGGGGGGGCAGTTCTTC.

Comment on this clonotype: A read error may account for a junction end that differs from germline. The CDR3 nucleotides read TGCGCCAGCAACTTGAGGGGTGACGGCATTCAGTACTTC. This gives the protein CASNLRGDGIQYF. This rearrangement joins TRBV5-1 to TRBJ2-4, with D possibly called TRBD1 or TRBD2 (5 bases each). This CDR3 has 13 residues. Germline V gives CDR1 SGHRS, CDR2 YFSETQ.

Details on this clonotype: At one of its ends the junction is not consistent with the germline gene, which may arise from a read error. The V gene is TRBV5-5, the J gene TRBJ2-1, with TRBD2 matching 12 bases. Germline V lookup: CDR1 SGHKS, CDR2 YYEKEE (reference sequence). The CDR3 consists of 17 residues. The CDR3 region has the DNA TGTGCCAGCAGCTTAGGACTAGCGGGATTCCCGGGGAATGAGCAGTCCTTC. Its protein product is CASSLGLAGFPGNEQSF.

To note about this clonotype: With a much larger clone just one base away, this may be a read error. DNA for the CDR3: TGTGCCAGCAGCCCGGGACTAGGGTCCTACAATGGGCAGTTCTTC. This sequence encodes CASSPGLGSYNGQFF. The chain combines TRBV5-4 with TRBJ2-1; TRBD2 matches 8 bases. The CDR3 has 15 amino acids. Per the germline V gene, CDR1 is SGHNT and CDR2 is YYREEE (reference sequence).

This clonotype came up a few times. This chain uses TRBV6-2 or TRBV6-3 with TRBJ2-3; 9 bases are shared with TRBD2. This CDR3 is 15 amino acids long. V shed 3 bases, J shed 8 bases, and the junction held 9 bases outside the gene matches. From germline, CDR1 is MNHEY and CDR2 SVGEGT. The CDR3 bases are TGTGCCAGCAGTTATATCGGGACTAGCCAGGGTACGCAGTATTTT. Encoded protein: CASSYIGTSQGTQYF.

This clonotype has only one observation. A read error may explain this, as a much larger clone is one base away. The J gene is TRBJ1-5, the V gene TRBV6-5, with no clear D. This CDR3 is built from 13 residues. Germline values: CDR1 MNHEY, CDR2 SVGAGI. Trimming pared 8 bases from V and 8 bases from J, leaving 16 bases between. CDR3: CASRQSPLEPQHF. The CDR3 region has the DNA TGTGCCAGCCGCCAGTCCCCCCTAGAGCCCCAGCATTTT.

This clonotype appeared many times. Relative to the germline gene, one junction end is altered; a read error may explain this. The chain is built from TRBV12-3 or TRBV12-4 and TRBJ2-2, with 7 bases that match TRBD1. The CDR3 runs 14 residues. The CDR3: CASSRQGNSGELFF. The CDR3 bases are TGTGCCAGCAGTAGACAGGGTAACAGCGGGGAGCTGTTTTTT.

CDR3 residues: CASSLHGEYEQYF. The CDR3 DNA reads TGTGCCAGCAGTTTACACGGGGAGTACGAGCAGTACTTC. V and J are TRBV28 and TRBJ2-7; a weak D match, TRBD2 (5 bases). CDR1 is MDHEN and CDR2 is SYDVKM in the germline V gene. The ends were cut back, 2 bases at V and 4 bases at J, with 9 bases in the middle. The length of the CDR3 is 13 residues.

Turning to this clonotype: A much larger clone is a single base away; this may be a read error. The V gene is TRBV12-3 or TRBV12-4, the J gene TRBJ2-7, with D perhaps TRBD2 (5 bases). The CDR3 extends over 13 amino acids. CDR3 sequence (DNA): TGTGCCAGCAGTTTAATCGGGGTGAGTGAGCACTACTTC. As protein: CASSLIGVSEHYF.

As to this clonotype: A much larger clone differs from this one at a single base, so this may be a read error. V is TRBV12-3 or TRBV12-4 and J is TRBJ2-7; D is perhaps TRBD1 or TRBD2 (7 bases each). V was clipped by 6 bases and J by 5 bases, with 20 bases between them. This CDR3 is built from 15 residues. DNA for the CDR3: TGTGCCAGCAGACGAGACAGGGAGGGAACCCACGAGCAGTACTTC. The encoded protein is CASRRDREGTHEQYF.

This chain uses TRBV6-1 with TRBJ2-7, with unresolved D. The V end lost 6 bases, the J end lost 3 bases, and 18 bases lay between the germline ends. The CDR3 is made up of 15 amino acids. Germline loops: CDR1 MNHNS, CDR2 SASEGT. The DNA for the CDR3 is TGTGCCAGCAGCCCCTTAATAGAAAAACGCTACGAGCAGTACTTC. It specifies CASSPLIEKRYEQYF.

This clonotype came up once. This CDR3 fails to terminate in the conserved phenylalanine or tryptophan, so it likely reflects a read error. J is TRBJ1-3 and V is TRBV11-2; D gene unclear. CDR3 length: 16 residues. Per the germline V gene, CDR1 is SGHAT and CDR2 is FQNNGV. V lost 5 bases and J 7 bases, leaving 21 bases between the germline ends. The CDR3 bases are TGTGCCAGCAGCCCCCAGACAAGTGTAAGAGTGAACACCATATATTCT. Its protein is CASSPQTSVRVNTIYS.

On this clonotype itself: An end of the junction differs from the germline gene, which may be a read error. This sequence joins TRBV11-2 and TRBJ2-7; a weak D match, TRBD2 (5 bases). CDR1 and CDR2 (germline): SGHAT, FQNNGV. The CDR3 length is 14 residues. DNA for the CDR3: TGTGCCAACAGCCTAGCCCAGGCCGAGTACGAGCAGTACTTC. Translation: CANSLAQAEYEQYF.

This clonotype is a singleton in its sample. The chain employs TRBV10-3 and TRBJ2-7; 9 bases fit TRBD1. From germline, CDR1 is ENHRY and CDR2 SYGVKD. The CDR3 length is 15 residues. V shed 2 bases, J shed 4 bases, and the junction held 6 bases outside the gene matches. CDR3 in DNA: TGTGCCATCAGTGAGAGGGACAGGGTTCTTTACGAGCAGTACTTC. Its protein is CAISERDRVLYEQYF.

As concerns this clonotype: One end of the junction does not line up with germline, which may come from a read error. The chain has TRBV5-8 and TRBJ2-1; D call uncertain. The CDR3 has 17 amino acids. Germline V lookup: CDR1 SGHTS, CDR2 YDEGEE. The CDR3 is CASSLLRTRSSYNGQFF. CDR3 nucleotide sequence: TGTGCCAGCAGCTTGCTGCGGACCCGGAGCTCCTACAATGGGCAGTTCTTC.

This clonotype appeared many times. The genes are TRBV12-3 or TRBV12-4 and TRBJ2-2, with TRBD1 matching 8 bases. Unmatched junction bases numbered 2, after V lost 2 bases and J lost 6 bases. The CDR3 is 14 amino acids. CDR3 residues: CASSLTGGAGELFF. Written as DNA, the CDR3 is TGTGCCAGCAGTTTAACAGGGGGTGCCGGGGAGCTGTTTTTT.

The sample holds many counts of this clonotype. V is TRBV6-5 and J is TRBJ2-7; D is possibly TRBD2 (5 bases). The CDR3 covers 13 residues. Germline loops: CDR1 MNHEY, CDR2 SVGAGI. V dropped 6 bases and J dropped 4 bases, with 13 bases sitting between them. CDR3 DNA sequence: TGTGCCAGCAGCTCGGACGGGAAATACGAGCAGTACTTC. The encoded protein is CASSSDGKYEQYF.

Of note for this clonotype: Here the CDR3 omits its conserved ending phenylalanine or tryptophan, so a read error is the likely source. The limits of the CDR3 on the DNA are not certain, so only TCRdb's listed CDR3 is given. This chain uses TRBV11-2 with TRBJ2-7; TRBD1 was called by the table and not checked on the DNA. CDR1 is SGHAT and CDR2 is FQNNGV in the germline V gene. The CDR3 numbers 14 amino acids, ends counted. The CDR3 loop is CASSPRWGSCELYL.

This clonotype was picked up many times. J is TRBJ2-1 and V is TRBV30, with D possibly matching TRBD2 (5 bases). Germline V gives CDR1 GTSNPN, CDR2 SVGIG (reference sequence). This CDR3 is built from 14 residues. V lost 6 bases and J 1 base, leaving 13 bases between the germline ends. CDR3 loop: CACPGIQSYNEQFF. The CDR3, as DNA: TGTGCCTGTCCCGGGATTCAATCCTACAATGAGCAGTTCTTC.